The 23 T cell receptor beta chains reported below all come from one sample, sequenced in a study of breast tumors, draining lymph nodes, adjacent tissues. TCRdb re-analysed the multiplex PCR reads in MiXCR, keeping a single row per CDR3 protein. Of roughly 260,000 distinct CDR3 sequences listed, around 30% are singletons. Axillary draining lymph nodes of breast cancer patients supplied the node samples. The specimen was axillary lymph node tissue. The receptors were sampled from a female donor with breast cancer. Some clones in this sample may be carry-over from other donors' samples.

The rearrangement links TRBV3-2 to TRBJ2-1. TRBV3-2 is labeled a pseudogene. This CDR3 has 17 amino acids. CDR3 residues: CASSQDLVVRGKGEQFF. In DNA form, the CDR3 reads TGTGCCAGCAGCCAAGATCTAGTGGTCCGAGGTAAGGGTGAGCAGTTCTTC.

The chain is built from TRBV15 and TRBJ2-1; 8 bases map to TRBD2. CDR3 length equals 14 residues. In germline, CDR1 is LNHNV, CDR2 YYDKDF (reference sequence). The CDR3 protein is CATSAGEIDNEQFF. CDR3 coding DNA: TGTGCTACTTCAGCGGGAGAAATTGACAATGAGCAGTTCTTC.

Many counts were recorded for this clonotype. The chain combines TRBV7-2 with TRBJ2-5; 11 nucleotides line up with TRBD1. The CDR3 runs to 17 residues. With 5 bases clipped from V and 5 bases from J, the junction kept 13 bases outside the gene matches. The germline V gene encodes CDR1 SGHTA and CDR2 FQGNSA. The CDR3 here is CASSPHRLDRGRETQYF. In DNA form, the CDR3 reads TGTGCCAGCAGCCCGCACAGACTGGACAGGGGGCGGGAGACCCAGTACTTC.

This clonotype has ten or more counts. CDR3 bases: TGCGCCAGCAGCCCCTGGGCCGCTGGAAACACCATATATTTT. This encodes CASSPWAAGNTIYF. This chain links TRBV4-1 with TRBJ1-3; D is uncertain. Deletions cut 4 bases from V and 2 bases from J, with 9 bases between. CDR3 length equals 14 residues. Per germline, CDR1 MGHRA and CDR2 YSYEKL.

The table lists this clonotype with many counts. This sequence joins TRBV7-2 and TRBJ1-2; 7 nucleotides align to TRBD1. The CDR3 is 14 amino acids. Germline V gene lookup returns CDR1 SGHTA and CDR2 FQGNSA. Trimming at V came to 6 bases and at J to 3 bases, leaving 7 bases not matched to a gene. The CDR3 region is CASRTTGTDYGYTF. CDR3 DNA sequence: TGTGCCAGCAGGACTACCGGGACAGACTATGGCTACACCTTC.

This clonotype was seen many times. The chain recombines TRBV6-5 with TRBJ2-1; D unclear. The CDR3 runs to 12 residues. Looked up from germline, CDR1 is MNHEY and CDR2 is SVGAGI. V lost 7 bases and J lost 6, with 10 bases in between. The CDR3 DNA follows: TGTGCCAGCACCGACTGGGGCAATGAGCAGTTCTTC. Its protein product is CASTDWGNEQFF.

This clonotype was seen at least ten times. CDR3 DNA sequence: TGTGCCAGCAGCGCCTTGACAGCCGGGGGCACAGATACGCAGTATTTT. It yields the protein CASSALTAGGTDTQYF. The genes are TRBV9 and TRBJ2-3, with D perhaps matching TRBD1 or TRBD2 (5 bases each). The CDR3 spans 16 residues. Germline V gene data show CDR1 as SGDLS and CDR2 as YYNGEE. The V and J ends lost 3 bases and 1 base respectively, with 15 bases between them.

The table lists this clonotype with many counts. The chain is built from TRBV29-1 and TRBJ1-3; possible D gene TRBD1, 5 bases. Germline lookup yields CDR1 SQVTM and CDR2 ANQGSEA. Trimming cost V 7 bases and J 7 bases, with 14 bases left between them. The CDR3 runs 12 residues. DNA of the CDR3: TGCAGCGCATCAGGGTACAGTAACACCATATATTTT. Its protein product is CSASGYSNTIYF.

Notes on this clonotype: This CDR3 is missing its conserved last phenylalanine or tryptophan, likely due to a read error. V gene TRBV30 combines with J gene TRBJ1-2; D call uncertain. Germline values: CDR1 GTSNPN, CDR2 SVGIG (reference sequence). This CDR3 region has 14 residues. The V end lost 0 bases, the J end lost 2 bases, and 10 bases lay between the germline ends. The CDR3 sequence is CAWSVGNGNYGYTL. The CDR3 region has the DNA TGTGCCTGGAGTGTGGGGAACGGGAACTATGGCTACACCCTC.

This clonotype was recorded many times. V usage is TRBV7-9 and J usage is TRBJ2-1; 7 bases map to TRBD2. Germline V lookup: CDR1 SEHNR, CDR2 FQNEAQ (reference sequence). CDR3 length: 14 residues. With V trimmed by 8 bases and J by 4 bases, 8 bases remained unmatched. The CDR3 sequence is CASFKRDPYNEQFF. The CDR3 bases are TGTGCCAGCTTTAAGCGGGACCCTTACAATGAGCAGTTCTTC.

The rearrangement joins TRBV27 to TRBJ2-7; either TRBD1 or TRBD2 may fit D (5 bases each). Trimming cost V 5 bases and J 3 bases, with 17 bases left between them. The germline V gene encodes CDR1 MNHEY and CDR2 SMNVEV (reference sequence). The length of the CDR3 is 15 residues. CDR3 region: CASSPRATEGYEQYF. The CDR3 DNA sequence: TGTGCCAGCAGTCCCAGGGCGACAGAGGGCTACGAGCAGTACTTC.

In its sample, this clonotype was seen many times. The V and J genes are TRBV5-1 and TRBJ2-1; 9 nucleotides line up with TRBD2. The ends lost 0 bases at V and 3 bases at J; junction bases unmatched: 1. This CDR3 comprises 15 residues. Germline assignment: CDR1 SGHRS and CDR2 YFSETQ. The CDR3 nucleotides read TGCGCCAGCAGCTTGGAAGCGGGGGGCTACAATGAGCAGTTCTTC. This codes for CASSLEAGGYNEQFF.

This clonotype occurred once. A read error is likely, as this CDR3 ends without the conserved phenylalanine or tryptophan. No DNA is shown, since the ends of the CDR3 on it are uncertain; the CDR3 is the one TCRdb lists. The rearrangement joins TRBV15 to TRBJ2-3; the DNA was not used to check the table's D call, TRBD1. Ends included, the CDR3 has 14 residues. Per the germline V gene, CDR1 is LNHNV and CDR2 is YYDKDF (reference sequence). The CDR3 loop reads CATTAGTGCDRVYL.

The table lists this clonotype with a few counts. The genes are TRBV9 and TRBJ1-1, with D perhaps matching TRBD1 (5 bases). V was pared by 4 bases and J by 0 bases, with 13 bases between. Germline loops: CDR1 SGDLS, CDR2 YYNGEE. The CDR3 length is 15 residues. The CDR3 nucleotides read TGTGCCAGCAGCCCCCGGGGGGTCATGAACACTGAAGCTTTCTTT. This translates into CASSPRGVMNTEAFF.

The chain joins TRBV19 to TRBJ1-2; D is unclear. V lost 2 bases and J lost 4, with 5 bases in between. CDR1 and CDR2 (germline): LNHDA, SQIVND (reference sequence). The CDR3 contains 12 residues. The CDR3 DNA sequence: TGTGCCAGTAGTATAAGGGTCTATGGCTACACCTTC. It yields the protein CASSIRVYGYTF.

The rearrangement links TRBV28 to TRBJ2-5; D might be TRBD2 (6 bases). This CDR3 region has 16 residues. The V gene lost 4 bases and the J gene lost 5 bases, with 20 bases spanning the gap. Germline V gene data show CDR1 as MDHEN and CDR2 as SYDVKM. The CDR3 DNA is TGTGCCAGCAGTTCGGAAGGGGACTCGGCCTTGGAGACCCAGTACTTC. Translation gives CASSSEGDSALETQYF.

In this sample, this clonotype turned up many times. The chain recombines TRBV5-1 with TRBJ2-1; no definite D call. The CDR3 contains 11 residues. V lost 0 bases, J lost 10 bases, and 5 bases lay in between. Germline V CDR1 and CDR2: SGHRS, YFSETQ. CDR3 DNA sequence: TGCGCCAGCAGCTTGGACGTAGAGCAGTTCTTC. As protein: CASSLDVEQFF.

The chain recombines TRBV3-1 with TRBJ2-7; 12 bases match TRBD2. The germline V gene has CDR1 LGHDT and CDR2 YNNKEL (reference sequence). V dropped 1 base and J dropped 3; count of bases not matched to a gene: 10. The CDR3 loop spans 18 amino acids. Here the CDR3 DNA reads TGTGCCAGCAGCCAAGGACTAGCGGGAGAACGAATTTACTACGAGCAGTACTTC. This gives the protein CASSQGLAGERIYYEQYF.

This clonotype was picked up many times. This chain links TRBV14 with TRBJ2-3; perhaps D is TRBD1 or TRBD2 (6 bases each). Trimming cost V 4 bases and J 14 bases, with 16 bases left between them. Germline V gives CDR1 SGHDN, CDR2 FVKESK. This CDR3 has 12 amino acids. The CDR3 reads CASSPRLGGLYF. In DNA form, the CDR3 reads TGTGCCAGCAGCCCGCGATTGGGGGGCCTGTATTTT. The full variable domain, with the rest looked up from reference TRBV14 and TRBJ2-3, is EAGVTQFPSHSVIEKGQTVTLRCDPISGHDNLYWYRRVMGKEIKFLLHFVKESKQDESGMPNNRFLAERTGGTYSTLKVQPAELEDSGVYFCASSPRLGGLYFGPGTRLTVL.

V and J are TRBV25-1 and TRBJ2-2; weak D call: TRBD2 (6 bases). This CDR3 is built from 15 residues. Trimming took off 10 bases at V and 1 base at J, with 16 bases between the two ends. Germline V gene data show CDR1 as MGHDK and CDR2 as SYGVNS. The chain's CDR3 is CANSLGGLNTGELFF. CDR3 in DNA: TGTGCCAACAGCTTGGGGGGATTGAACACCGGGGAGCTGTTTTTT.

This clonotype showed up many times. The germline gene is not matched at one end of the junction; a read error may be the cause. The genes are TRBV7-7 and TRBJ2-3; TRBD2 aligns across 11 bases. The CDR3 loop spans 15 amino acids. Germline CDR1 and CDR2: SSHAT and FNYEAQ (reference sequence). CDR3 bases: TGTGCTAGCAGCTTAGTAGCGGGAGGGGCAGATACGCAGTATTTT. Its translation is CASSLVAGGADTQYF.

This clonotype was counted at least ten times. This rearrangement joins TRBV7-8 to TRBJ2-5; D call uncertain. The CDR3 is 14 amino acids. CDR1 is SGHVS and CDR2 is FQNEAQ in the germline V gene. V was cut by 5 bases and J by 5 bases, with 15 bases left in between. The DNA for the CDR3 is TGTGCCAGCAGCCCGGGTGGCCTCCGGGAGACCCAGTACTTC. Encoded protein: CASSPGGLRETQYF.

This clonotype was detected ten times or more. The rearrangement links TRBV2 to TRBJ2-7, with D perhaps TRBD2 (5 bases). CDR1 is SNHLY and CDR2 is FYNNEI in the germline V gene. Trimming removed 9 bases at V and 0 bases at J, with 12 bases between. This CDR3 has 13 amino acids. CDR3 amino acids: CASCRLASYEQYF. The CDR3 coding sequence is TGTGCCAGTTGTAGGCTAGCCTCCTACGAGCAGTACTTC.